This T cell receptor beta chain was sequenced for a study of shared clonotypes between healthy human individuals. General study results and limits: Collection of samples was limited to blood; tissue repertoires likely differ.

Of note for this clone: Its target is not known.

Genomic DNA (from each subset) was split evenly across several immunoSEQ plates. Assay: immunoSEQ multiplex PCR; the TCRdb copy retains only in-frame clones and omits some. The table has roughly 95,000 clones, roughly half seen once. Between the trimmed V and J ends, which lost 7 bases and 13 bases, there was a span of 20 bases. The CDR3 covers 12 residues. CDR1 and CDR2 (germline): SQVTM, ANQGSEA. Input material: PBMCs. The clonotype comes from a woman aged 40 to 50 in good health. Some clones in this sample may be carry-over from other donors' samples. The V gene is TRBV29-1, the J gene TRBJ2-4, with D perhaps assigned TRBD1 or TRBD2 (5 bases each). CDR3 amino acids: CSGGSGKGIQYF. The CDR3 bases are TGCAGCGGGGGGAGTGGCAAAGGCATACAGTACTTC. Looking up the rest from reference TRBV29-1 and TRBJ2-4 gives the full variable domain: SAVISQKPSRDICQRGTSLTIQCQVDSQVTMMFWYRQQPGQSLTLIATANQGSEATYESGFVIDKFPISRPNLTFSTLTVSNMSPEDSSIYLCSGGSGKGIQYFGAGTRLSVL.